This note documents a single TCR beta chain sequence. Its antigen is unknown. No much larger clone exists at a distance of one base, and base qualities are not known. RNA was extracted using the RNeasy kit, and about 0.45 to 1 ug of the RNA was reverse transcribed with random hexamers. TCR beta CDR3 regions were amplified with the immunoSEQ multiplex PCR assay covering 54 Vbeta and 13 Jbeta segments. To correct PCR amplification bias, a synthetic template baseline was used for both primer optimization and computational correction. The source study handled its data this way. Reads were annotated to V, D and J genes per IMGT and analyzed with immunoSEQ Analyzer, keeping only productive sequences. Clonality was computed as one minus Shannon entropy normalized by log2 of the number of productive unique sequences. For each patient and control, public and private clones were evaluated among the 100 most prevalent clones. A clone was defined as Susac-specific if it was absent from the healthy and MS cohorts, from more than 850 published viral clones and from other ImmuneACCESS disease sequences. TCRdb passed the public sequencing reads through fastp at Q25 and MiXCR, retaining productive beta sequences. Every CDR3 protein is listed once, alongside the most common genes and DNA of its rows. The V and J calls, along with clone size, are taken from TCRdb and not from the paper's own processing. A total of 330,000 or so distinct CDR3 sequences appear in this sample, around nine tenths of them only once. The ten largest clonotypes hold roughly 0.2% of the sample.

This record comes from a study of CD8 T cells in Susac syndrome (dated by TCRdb to between 2019 and 2020). As for the study more broadly: Repertoire sequencing was used to test whether CD8+ T cell activation and differentiation in Susac syndrome was antigen driven. The study compared CD8+ T cell repertoire clonality among 12 healthy donors, about 14 Susac syndrome patients and 15 or so multiple sclerosis patients. The paper as a whole reports these results and caveats: The study acknowledged that relatively few individuals were included in the TCR sequencing and HLA analysis.

High-throughput TCR beta sequencing profiled peripheral blood CD8+ and CD4+ T cells from healthy donors, Susac syndrome patients and multiple sclerosis patients. Multiple sclerosis controls were treatment-naive patients with stable or active relapsing-remitting disease fulfilling revised McDonald criteria. CD8+ TEMRA cells were enriched by FACS, while bulk CD8+ and CD4+ T cells were purified by magnetic negative isolation. Blood was collected in EDTA tubes and processed within 24 hours, with PBMCs isolated through density gradient centrifugation. PBMCs destined for TCR sequencing were cryopreserved in liquid nitrogen and later thawed in a 37 °C water bath. Purity of sorted or isolated CD4+, CD8+ and CD8+ TEMRA cells was at least 90%. CDR1 and CDR2 were assigned from the germline V gene (reference sequence) as DFQATT and SNEGSKA. Between the V and J ends, shortened by 4 bases and 1 base respectively, the junction contains 11 bases. Spanning cysteine to phenylalanine, the CDR3 consists of 13 amino acids. This entry keeps only the CDR3 DNA: 39 bases, framed from base 1.

The TCR originated in a human donor with multiple sclerosis. Sequenced: CD8+ T cells from PBMCs. The chain is encoded by TRBV20-1 joined to TRBJ2-7, with a tentative D gene TRBD1 over 6 matching bases. The nucleotide sequence reads TGCAGTGCTATGGGGGCTTCGTCCTACGAGCAGTACTTC. It translates to CSAMGASSYEQYF.